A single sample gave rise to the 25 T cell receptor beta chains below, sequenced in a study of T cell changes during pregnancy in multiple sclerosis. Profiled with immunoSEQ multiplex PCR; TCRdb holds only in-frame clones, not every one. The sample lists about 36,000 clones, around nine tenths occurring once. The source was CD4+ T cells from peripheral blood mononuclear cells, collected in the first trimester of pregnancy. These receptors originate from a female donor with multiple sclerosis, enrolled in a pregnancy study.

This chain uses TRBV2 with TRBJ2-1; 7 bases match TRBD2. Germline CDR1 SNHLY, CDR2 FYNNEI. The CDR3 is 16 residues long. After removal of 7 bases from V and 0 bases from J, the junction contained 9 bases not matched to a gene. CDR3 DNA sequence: TGTGCCAGCATCGGCGGGAGTGCCCTCTCCTACAATGAGCAGTTCTTC. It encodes CASIGGSALSYNEQFF. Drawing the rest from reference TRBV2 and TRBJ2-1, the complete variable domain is EPEVTQTPSHQVTQMGQEVILRCVPISNHLYFYWYRQILGQKVEFLVSFYNNEISEKSEIFDDQFSVERPDGSNFTLKIRSTKLEDSAMYFCASIGGSALSYNEQFFGPGTRLTVL.

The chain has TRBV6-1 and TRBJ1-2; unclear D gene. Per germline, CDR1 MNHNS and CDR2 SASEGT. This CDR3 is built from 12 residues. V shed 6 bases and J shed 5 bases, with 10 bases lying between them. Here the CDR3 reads CASSYDHYGYTF. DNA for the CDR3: TGTGCCAGCAGCTACGATCATTATGGCTACACCTTC.

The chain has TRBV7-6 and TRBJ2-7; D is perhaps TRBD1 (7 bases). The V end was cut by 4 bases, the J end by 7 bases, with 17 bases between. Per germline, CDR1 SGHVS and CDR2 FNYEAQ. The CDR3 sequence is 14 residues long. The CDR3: CASSSRQGGGEQYF. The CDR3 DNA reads TGTGCCAGCAGCTCCCGACAGGGAGGAGGTGAGCAGTACTTC.

DNA of the CDR3: TGTGCCAGCAGTGAAGCGTCGGGTGTTGGCTACACCTTC. This codes for CASSEASGVGYTF. The rearrangement joins TRBV2 to TRBJ1-2, with no clear D. Per germline, CDR1 SNHLY and CDR2 FYNNEI. Trimming shortened V by 0 bases and J by 7 bases, and 9 bases separated the two germline ends. This CDR3 spans 13 amino acids.

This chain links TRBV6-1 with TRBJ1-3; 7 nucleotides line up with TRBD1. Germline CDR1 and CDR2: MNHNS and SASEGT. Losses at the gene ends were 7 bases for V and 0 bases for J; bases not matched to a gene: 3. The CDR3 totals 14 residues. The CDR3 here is CASKTGYSGNTIYF. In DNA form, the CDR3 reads TGTGCCAGCAAGACAGGGTACTCTGGAAACACCATATATTTT.

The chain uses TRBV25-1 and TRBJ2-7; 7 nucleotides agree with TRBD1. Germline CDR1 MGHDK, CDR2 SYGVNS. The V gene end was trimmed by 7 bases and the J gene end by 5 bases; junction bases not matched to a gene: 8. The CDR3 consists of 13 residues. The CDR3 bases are TGTGCCAGCACAGAGGGGACAGTCCACGAGCAGTACTTC. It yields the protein CASTEGTVHEQYF.

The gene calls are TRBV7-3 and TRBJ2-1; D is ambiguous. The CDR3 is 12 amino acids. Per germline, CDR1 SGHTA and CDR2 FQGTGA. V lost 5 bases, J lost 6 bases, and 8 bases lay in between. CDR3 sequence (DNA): TGTGCCAGCAGCCCCGCCGGCAATGAGCAGTTCTTC. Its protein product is CASSPAGNEQFF.

The CDR3 reads CASRPTSGQGYEQYF. In DNA, the CDR3 is TGCGCCAGCAGGCCGACCTCGGGACAGGGATACGAGCAGTACTTC. The rearrangement joins TRBV5-1 to TRBJ2-7, with TRBD1 identical over 9 bases. Germline V CDR1 and CDR2: SGHRS, YFSETQ. The V gene end was trimmed by 5 bases and the J gene end by 4 bases; junction bases not matched to a gene: 10. This CDR3 is built from 15 residues.

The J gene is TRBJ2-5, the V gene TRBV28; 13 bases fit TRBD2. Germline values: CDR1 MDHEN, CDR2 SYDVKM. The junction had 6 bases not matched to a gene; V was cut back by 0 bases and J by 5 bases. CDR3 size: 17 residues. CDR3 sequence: CASSLWGTSGIRETQYF. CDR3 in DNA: TGTGCCAGCAGTTTATGGGGGACTAGCGGGATTCGGGAGACCCAGTACTTC.

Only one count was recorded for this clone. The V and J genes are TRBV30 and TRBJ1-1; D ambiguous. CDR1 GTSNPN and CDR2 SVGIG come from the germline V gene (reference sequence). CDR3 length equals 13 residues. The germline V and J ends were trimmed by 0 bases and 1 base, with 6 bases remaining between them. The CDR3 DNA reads TGTGCCTGGAGTGTCGAGGCGAACACTGAAGCTTTCTTT. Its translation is CAWSVEANTEAFF.

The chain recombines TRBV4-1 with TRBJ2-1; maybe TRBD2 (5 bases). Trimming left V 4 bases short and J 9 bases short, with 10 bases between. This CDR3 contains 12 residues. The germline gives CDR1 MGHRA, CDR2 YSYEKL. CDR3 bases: TGCGCCAGCAGCCCCGGGGATGGTGAGCAGTTCTTC. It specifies CASSPGDGEQFF.

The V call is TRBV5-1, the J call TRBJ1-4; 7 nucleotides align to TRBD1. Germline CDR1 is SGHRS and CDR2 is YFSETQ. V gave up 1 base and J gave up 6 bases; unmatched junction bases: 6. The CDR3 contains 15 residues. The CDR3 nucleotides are TGCGCCAGCAGCTTGAAAGGGGGCACACATGAAAAACTGTTTTTT. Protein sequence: CASSLKGGTHEKLFF.

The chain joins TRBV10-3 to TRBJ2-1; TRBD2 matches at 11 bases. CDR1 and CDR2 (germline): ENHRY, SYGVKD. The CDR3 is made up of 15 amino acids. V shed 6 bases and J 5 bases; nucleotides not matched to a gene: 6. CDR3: CAISQTSGANNEQFF. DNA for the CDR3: TGTGCCATCAGCCAGACTAGCGGGGCAAACAATGAGCAGTTCTTC.

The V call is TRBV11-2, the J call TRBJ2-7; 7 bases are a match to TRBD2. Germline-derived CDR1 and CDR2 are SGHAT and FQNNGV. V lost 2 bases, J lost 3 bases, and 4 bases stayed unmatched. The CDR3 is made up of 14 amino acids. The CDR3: CASSLTGGSYEQYF. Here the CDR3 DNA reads TGTGCCAGCAGCTTAACTGGCGGGAGCTACGAGCAGTACTTC.

In DNA form, the CDR3 reads TGTGCCAGCAGCTTTCTAGCGGGAGGGCCAACAGATACGCAGTATTTT. Amino acids: CASSFLAGGPTDTQYF. The chain couples TRBV5-8 to TRBJ2-3; 12 nucleotides align to TRBD2. V lost 2 bases, J lost 3 bases, and 4 bases stayed unmatched. Germline lookup yields CDR1 SGHTS and CDR2 YDEGEE. The CDR3 spans 16 residues.

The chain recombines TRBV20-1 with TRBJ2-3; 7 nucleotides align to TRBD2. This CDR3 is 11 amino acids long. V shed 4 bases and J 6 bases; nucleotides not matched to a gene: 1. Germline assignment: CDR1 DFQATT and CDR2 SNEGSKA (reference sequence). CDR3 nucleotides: TGCAGTGCTACAGCGGGGGATACGCAGTATTTT. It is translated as CSATAGDTQYF.

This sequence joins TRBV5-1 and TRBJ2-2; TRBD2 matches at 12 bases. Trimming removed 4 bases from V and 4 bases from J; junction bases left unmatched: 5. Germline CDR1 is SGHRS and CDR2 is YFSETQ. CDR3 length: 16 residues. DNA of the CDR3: TGCGCCAGCAGCACGGGACTAGCGGGCCTCACCGGGGAGCTGTTTTTT. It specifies CASSTGLAGLTGELFF.

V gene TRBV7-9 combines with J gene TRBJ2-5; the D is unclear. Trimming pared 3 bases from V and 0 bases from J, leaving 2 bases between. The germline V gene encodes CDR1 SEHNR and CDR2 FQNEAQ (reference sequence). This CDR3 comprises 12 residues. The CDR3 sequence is CASSFNQETQYF. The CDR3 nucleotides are TGTGCCAGCAGCTTCAACCAAGAGACCCAGTACTTC.

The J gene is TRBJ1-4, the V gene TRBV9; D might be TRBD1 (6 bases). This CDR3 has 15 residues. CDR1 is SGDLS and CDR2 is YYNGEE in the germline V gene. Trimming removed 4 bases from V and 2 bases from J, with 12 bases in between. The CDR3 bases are TGTGCCAGCAGCCCCCAGGGGACCACTAATGAAAAACTGTTTTTT. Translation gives CASSPQGTTNEKLFF.

This chain's CDR3 is CASSETERKGNQPQHF. The CDR3 region has the DNA TGTGCCAGCAGTGAAACGGAGAGGAAAGGAAATCAGCCCCAGCATTTT. The chain employs TRBV6-1 and TRBJ1-5, with no clear D. CDR3 length equals 16 residues. The germline CDR1 and CDR2 sequences are MNHNS and SASEGT. V gave up 2 bases and J gave up 4 bases, with 15 bases separating them.

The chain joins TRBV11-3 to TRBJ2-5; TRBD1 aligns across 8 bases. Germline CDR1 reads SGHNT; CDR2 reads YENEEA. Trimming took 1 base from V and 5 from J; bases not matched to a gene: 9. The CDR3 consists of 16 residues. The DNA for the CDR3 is TGTGCCAGCAGCTTAGGGGTCCTGGACAGGGAGGAGACCCAGTACTTC. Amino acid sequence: CASSLGVLDREETQYF.

The CDR3 is CASSLDRGIGTQYF. The CDR3 DNA follows: TGCGCCAGCAGCTTGGACAGGGGGATCGGGACCCAGTACTTC. The chain employs TRBV5-1 and TRBJ2-5; 8 bases map to TRBD1. Germline V CDR1 and CDR2: SGHRS, YFSETQ. CDR3 size: 14 residues. J gave up 7 bases and V 0 bases, and 5 bases lay outside the gene matches.

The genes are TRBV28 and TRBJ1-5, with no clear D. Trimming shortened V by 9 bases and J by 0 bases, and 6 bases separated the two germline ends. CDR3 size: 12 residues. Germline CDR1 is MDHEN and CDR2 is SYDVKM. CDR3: CASGGSNQPQHF. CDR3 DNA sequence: TGTGCCAGTGGAGGTAGCAATCAGCCCCAGCATTTT.

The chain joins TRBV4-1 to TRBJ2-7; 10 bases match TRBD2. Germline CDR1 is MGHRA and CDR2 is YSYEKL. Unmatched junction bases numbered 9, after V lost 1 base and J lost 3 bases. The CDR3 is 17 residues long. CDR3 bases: TGCGCCAGCAGCCAAGTTTTAACTAGCGGGGCTAACTACGAGCAGTACTTC. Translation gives CASSQVLTSGANYEQYF.

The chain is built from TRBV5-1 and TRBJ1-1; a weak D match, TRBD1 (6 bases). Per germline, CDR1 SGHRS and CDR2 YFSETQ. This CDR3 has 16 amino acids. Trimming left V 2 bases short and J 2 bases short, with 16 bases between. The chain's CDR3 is CASSLQNRVGNTEAFF. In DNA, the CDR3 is TGCGCCAGCAGCTTACAGAACAGGGTGGGAAACACTGAAGCTTTCTTT.